This T cell receptor (beta chain) was recorded in a study of shared clonotypes between healthy human individuals. Whole-study findings and limits: In general, naive subsets displayed greater estimated richness than memory subsets did.

A word on this clone: Its specificity is not known.

Assay used: immunoSEQ multiplex PCR; TCRdb lists only in-frame clones, some missing. This sample has some 2.4 million clones, with 93% found just once. The CDR3 has 12 amino acids. Germline V lookup: CDR1 LNHDA, CDR2 SQIVND (reference sequence). V shed 8 bases and J shed 5 bases, with 10 bases lying between them. The chain uses TRBV19 and TRBJ1-3; D possibly corresponds to TRBD1 (6 bases). The sequencing sample was made of naive CD4+ T cells from PBMCs. Subset of the sample: CD45RA+ positively selected. The source of this sequence is a man aged 18 to 30 in good health. Some clones in this sample may be carry-over from other donors' samples. The chain's CDR3 is CASRQGRNTIYF. The CDR3 DNA is TGTGCCAGTCGCCAGGGGAGAAACACCATATATTTT.